A selection of T cell receptor beta chains follows, all from one sample in a study of identifying expanded T cells in peripheral blood. The repertoire was sequenced with immunoSEQ multiplex PCR; TCRdb's copy has only in-frame clones and lacks some. The sample yields approximately 110,000 clones, around nine tenths seen once. Sequencing used blood. Receptors were obtained from a person aged 18 to 75 in good health. CDR3s include the opening cysteine and the closing phenylalanine or tryptophan. A D gene is named only where the DNA matches it firmly.

DNA,CDR3,J,D,V
TGTGCCACTACACCCAGGGGGGTAGGGTTAGCTTACAATGAGCAGTTCTTC,CATTPRGVGLAYNEQFF,TRBJ2-1,-,TRBV10-3
TGCGCCAGCAGCTTGGCCCGCCGGGACAGCCGCGGTATGGTATATGGCTACACCTTC,CASSLARRDSRGMVYGYTF,TRBJ1-2,TRBD1,TRBV5-1
TGTGCCAGCAGTGGGCCGGTCTTCTCCGATAGGAATGAGCAGTTCTTC,CASSGPVFSDRNEQFF,TRBJ2-1,-,TRBV6-1
TGTGCCAGCAGGCGGGGAATGGGGCTGGTGGAGCAGTACTTC,CASRRGMGLVEQYF,TRBJ2-7,-,TRBV27
TGTGCCAGCAGTTCCTATCAGCCCCAGCATTTT,CASSSYQPQHF,TRBJ1-5,-,TRBV6-1
TGCGCCAGCAGCTTGAATTGGGGGGGCAATCAGCCCCAGCATTTT,CASSLNWGGNQPQHF,TRBJ1-5,-,TRBV5-1
TGTGCCAGCTCACTAGGGACAGACCTTAACTATGGCTACACCTTC,CASSLGTDLNYGYTF,TRBJ1-2,TRBD1,TRBV18
TGTGCCACCAGCAGAGGGACAGGGCCGGCAAAACTGTTTTTT,CATSRGTGPAKLFF,TRBJ1-4,TRBD1,TRBV15
TGCGCCAGCAGCTTGGCCACAGGGGGTACAGTTAATGAGCAGTTCTTC,CASSLATGGTVNEQFF,TRBJ2-1,TRBD1,TRBV5-1
TGCAGCGTTGATCCCAGATTTAGCGGGATCCAAGAGACCCAGTACTTC,CSVDPRFSGIQETQYF,TRBJ2-5,TRBD2,TRBV29-1
TGTGCCAGCAGCAGGGGGGCTAATGAAAAACTGTTTTTT,CASSRGANEKLFF,TRBJ1-4,TRBD1,TRBV25-1
TGTGCCAGCAGTTACTCGAAGAAGGATACGCAGTATTTT,CASSYSKKDTQYF,TRBJ2-3,-,TRBV6-5
TGCGCCAGCAGCTTGGGCGGGGGTGAGCAGTTCTTC,CASSLGGGEQFF,TRBJ2-1,TRBD2,TRBV5-1
TGTGCCAGCAGCTTGGATGGCATCACCTACGAGCAGTACTTC,CASSLDGITYEQYF,TRBJ2-7,-,TRBV5-6